These 5 T cell receptor beta chains originate from one sample sequenced in a study of regulatory T cells in long-lasting Graves disease. Time point defined: newly diagnosed GD, antithyroid drugs for less than 3 months. PBMC RNA served as the TCR library source. Investigators prepared the TCR beta libraries by applying iRepertoire HTBI primers and Arm-PCR of CDR3 regions. One entry per CDR3 protein results from TCRdb running MiXCR on the multiplex PCR reads. Found here are roughly 260,000 distinct CDR3 sequences, around 18% of them singletons; the top ten hold about 15%. These records were also assigned to another study, of T cells in Graves' hyperthyroidism and ophthalmopathy.

The sample consisted of peripheral blood mononuclear cells (PBMCs), taken at new diagnosis, from a patient treated with antithyroid drugs. These receptors were obtained from a young woman with Graves disease.

J is TRBJ2-7 and V is TRBV2; D unresolved. The ends were cut back, 6 bases at V and 1 base at J, with 16 bases in the middle. This CDR3 contains 15 residues. CDR1 is SNHLY and CDR2 is FYNNEI in the germline V gene. As DNA, the CDR3 is TGTGCCAGCAGGGGTAGGACCTCCCCTTCCTACGAGCAGTACTTC. Its translation is CASRGRTSPSYEQYF.

This clonotype was observed many times. This rearrangement joins TRBV12-3 or TRBV12-4 to TRBJ2-5; D uncertain. Between the trimmed V and J ends, which lost 5 bases and 2 bases, there was a span of 12 bases. CDR3 length: 14 residues. The CDR3 protein is CASSPESIQETQYF. CDR3 bases: TGTGCCAGCAGTCCCGAGAGTATACAAGAGACCCAGTACTTC.

The genes are TRBV7-2 and TRBJ2-7; D gene unclear. Germline CDR1 is SGHTA and CDR2 is FQGNSA. The V gene lost 2 bases and the J gene lost 5 bases, with 13 bases spanning the gap. This CDR3 contains 14 residues. CDR3 coding DNA: TGTGCCAGCAGCTTATCACCAGGCGTCGACGAGCAGTACTTC. This codes for CASSLSPGVDEQYF. Together with reference TRBV7-2 and TRBJ2-7, the CDR3 gives the full variable domain: GAGVSQSPSNKVTEKGKDVELRCDPISGHTALYWYRQSLGQGLEFLIYFQGNSAPDKSGLPSDRFSAERTGGSVSTLTIQRTQQEDSAVYLCASSLSPGVDEQYFGPGTRLTVT.

This clonotype was found many times. Written as DNA, the CDR3 is TGCAGTGCTAGGGACTTGCTTGACAGGGGCGCTGAAGCTTTCTTT. Translating it yields CSARDLLDRGAEAFF. This chain joins TRBV20-1 and TRBJ1-1; 8 bases are a match to TRBD1. The CDR3 totals 15 residues. CDR1 and CDR2 from the germline V gene are DFQATT and SNEGSKA (reference sequence). V lost 3 bases, J lost 6 bases, and 12 bases stayed unmatched.

This clonotype was counted at least ten times. The V gene is TRBV3-1, the J gene TRBJ1-2; D is ambiguous. Trimming took off 5 bases at V and 4 bases at J, with 17 bases between the two ends. CDR3 length: 15 residues. Germline V gene sequence: CDR1 LGHDT, CDR2 YNNKEL (reference sequence). The CDR3 spells CASSEARVGIYGYTF. The CDR3 DNA sequence: TGTGCCAGCAGCGAAGCTAGGGTCGGAATCTATGGCTACACCTTC.